This T cell receptor beta chain came from a study of T cells of healthy individuals. Germline-derived CDR1 and CDR2 are SEHNR and FQNEAQ (reference sequence). The CDR3 spans 15 residues. The junction had 5 bases not matched to a gene; V was cut back by 1 base and J by 7 bases. TCRdb reanalysed the 5' RACE reads using MiXCR and keeps one entry per CDR3 protein. Here the sample spans approximately 50,000 distinct CDR3 sequences, about 15% being singletons. This clonotype was observed a few times. This receptor was identified in a human donor in good health. The genes are TRBV7-9 and TRBJ1-4, with 8 bases fitting TRBD1. The CDR3 loop reads CASSLGGQGTEKLFF. DNA of the CDR3: TGTGCCAGCAGCTTAGGAGGACAGGGTACTGAAAAACTGTTTTTT.